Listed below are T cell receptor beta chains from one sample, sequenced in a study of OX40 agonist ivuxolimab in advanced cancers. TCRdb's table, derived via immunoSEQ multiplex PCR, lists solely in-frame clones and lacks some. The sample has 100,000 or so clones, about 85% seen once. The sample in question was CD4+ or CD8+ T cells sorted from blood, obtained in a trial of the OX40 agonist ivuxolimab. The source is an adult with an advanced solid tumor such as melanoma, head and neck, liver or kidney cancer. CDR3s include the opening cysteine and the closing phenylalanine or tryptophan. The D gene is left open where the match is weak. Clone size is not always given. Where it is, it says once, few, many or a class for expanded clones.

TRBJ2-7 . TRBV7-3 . CASSPGSPEEQYF TGTGCCAGCAGCCCCGGGAGCCCAGAGGAGCAGTACTTC
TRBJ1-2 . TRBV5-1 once CASSFPLRGANYGYTF TGCGCCAGCAGCTTTCCCCTTCGGGGTGCTAACTATGGCTACACCTTC
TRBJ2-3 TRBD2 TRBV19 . CASKRTSGRWTDTQYF TGTGCCAGTAAGCGGACTAGCGGGAGATGGACAGATACGCAGTATTTT
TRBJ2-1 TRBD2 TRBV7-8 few CASSPASGLASYNEQFF TGTGCCAGCAGCCCCGCATCGGGACTAGCTTCCTACAATGAGCAGTTCTTC
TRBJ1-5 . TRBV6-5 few CASSHGGFSNQPQHF TGTGCCAGCAGTCATGGGGGGTTCAGCAATCAGCCCCAGCATTTT
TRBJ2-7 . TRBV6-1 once CASSERVSGEQYF TGTGCCAGCAGTGAAAGGGTTAGTGGCGAGCAGTACTTC
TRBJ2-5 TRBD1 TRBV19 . CASSIPGTGSEETQYF TGTGCCAGTAGTATTCCCGGGACAGGGAGTGAAGAGACCCAGTACTTC
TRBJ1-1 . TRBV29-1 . CSVEGTLGGADTEAFF TGCAGCGTTGAAGGCACCTTGGGGGGGGCGGACACTGAAGCTTTCTTT
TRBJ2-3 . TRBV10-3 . CAISELKDTQYF TGTGCCATCAGTGAGCTGAAAGATACGCAGTATTTT
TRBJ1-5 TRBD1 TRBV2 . CASSRSGQGSNQPQHF TGTGCCAGTTCCCGAAGTGGACAGGGGTCCAATCAGCCCCAGCATTTT
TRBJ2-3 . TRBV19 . CASSDLEVTDTQYF TGTGCCAGTAGTGACCTCGAAGTGACAGATACGCAGTATTTT
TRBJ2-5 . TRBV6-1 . CASSGGPGDTQETQYF TGTGCCAGCAGTGGAGGACCAGGGGACACCCAAGAGACCCAGTACTTC
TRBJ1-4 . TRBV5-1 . CASSLRGWGEEKLFF TGCGCCAGCAGCTTAAGGGGATGGGGCGAGGAAAAACTGTTTTTT
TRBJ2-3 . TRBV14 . CASSQKNTQYF TGTGCCAGCAGCCAAAAAAATACGCAGTATTTT
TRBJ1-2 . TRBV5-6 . CASSGDGKDGYTF TGTGCCAGCAGCGGCGACGGCAAAGATGGCTACACCTTC
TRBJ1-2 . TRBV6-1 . CASRAASGGYTF TGTGCCAGCAGAGCAGCTTCGGGTGGCTACACCTTC
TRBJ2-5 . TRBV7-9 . CASSLMETQYF TGTGCCAGCAGCTTAATGGAGACCCAGTACTTC
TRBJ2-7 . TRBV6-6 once CASSYGGGSGEQYF TGTGCCAGCAGTTACGGGGGAGGTTCGGGCGAGCAGTACTTC
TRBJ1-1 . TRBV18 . CASSQGRFEAFF TGTGCCAGCTCACAGGGACGATTTGAAGCTTTCTTT
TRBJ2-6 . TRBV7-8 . CASSLGGSGANVLTF TGTGCCAGCAGCTTAGGAGGATCAGGGGCCAACGTCCTGACTTTC
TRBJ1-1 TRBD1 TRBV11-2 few CASSLTGAMNTEAFF TGTGCCAGCAGCTTAACAGGGGCAATGAACACTGAAGCTTTCTTT
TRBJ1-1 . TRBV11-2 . CASRRIRDDEAFF TGTGCCAGCAGAAGAATACGGGATGATGAAGCTTTCTTT
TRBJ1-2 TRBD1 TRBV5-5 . CASSFIDRENYGYTF TGTGCCAGCAGCTTTATTGACAGGGAGAACTATGGCTACACCTTC
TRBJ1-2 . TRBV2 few CASSEVEGTGYTF TGTGCCAGCAGTGAGGTAGAGGGCACTGGCTACACCTTC